Listed below are T cell receptor beta chains from one sample, sequenced in a study of early T cells in non-severe SARS-CoV-2 infection. TCRdb reprocessed the 5' RACE reads via MiXCR and lists one record per CDR3 protein. The top ten clones hold more than 5% of a sample with approximately 28,000 distinct CDR3 sequences, 4% to 4.5% of them seen once. Source material: whole blood. The receptors derive from an adult who was a healthcare worker with PCR-confirmed SARS-CoV-2 infection or an uninfected control (not recorded which). The CDR3 runs from the conserved cysteine through the conserved F or W. A D gene is named only where the DNA matches it firmly. Clone size is not always given. Where it is, it says once, few, many or a class for expanded clones.

D gene	V gene	clone size	J gene	CDR3 DNA	CDR3 protein
TRBD1	TRBV6-1	many	TRBJ1-1	TGTGCCAGCATGATCAGGGGGCGCCCCCCTTGGACTGAAGCTTTCTTT	CASMIRGRPPWTEAFF
TRBD2	TRBV10-3	many	TRBJ2-1	TGTGCCATCAGTGCTAGCGGGAACAACAATGAGCAGTTCTTC	CAISASGNNNEQFF
.	TRBV19	medium-sized	TRBJ1-5	TGTGCCAGTGATACCAGGGATAGCAATCAGCCCCAGCATTTT	CASDTRDSNQPQHF
.	TRBV20-1	many	TRBJ2-1	TGCAGTGCTAGAGAAGTCCGCGGCTACGATGAGCAGTTCTTC	CSAREVRGYDEQFF
.	TRBV29-1	few	TRBJ2-5	TGCAGCGTTGTGGGGGAGACCCAGTACTTC	CSVVGETQYF
TRBD2	TRBV9	few	TRBJ2-3	TGTGCCAGCAGCCAGCTAGCGGGGACAGATACGCAGTATTTT	CASSQLAGTDTQYF
TRBD2	TRBV4-1	many	TRBJ2-1	TGCGCCAGCAGCCAAGAGGCCTCTAGCGGGAGGTTGGAGCAGTTCTTC	CASSQEASSGRLEQFF
TRBD2	TRBV3-1	many	TRBJ2-1	TGTGCCTCCAGCGAACTAGCGGGAGTGAAATCCTACAATGAGCAGTTCTTC	CASSELAGVKSYNEQFF
TRBD1	TRBV11-2	medium-sized	TRBJ1-1	TGTGCCAGCAGCCTACGTGACAGGGGGAACACTGAAGCTTTCTTT	CASSLRDRGNTEAFF
.	TRBV10-3	few	TRBJ2-7	TGTGCCATCAGTGGGTCCACCTACGAGCAGTACTTC	CAISGSTYEQYF
TRBD2	TRBV7-9	many	TRBJ2-3	TGTGCCAGCAGCTTAATAGCGGGAGAATTAGATACGCAGTATTTT	CASSLIAGELDTQYF
.	TRBV13	few	TRBJ2-7	TGTGCCAGCAGATGGTTTTCGGGAAGGGGCGAGCAGTACTTC	CASRWFSGRGEQYF
TRBD2	TRBV19	many	TRBJ2-1	TGTGCCAGTAGTATCCGAACTAGCGGGCTTGGCAAGGGGCAGTTCTTC	CASSIRTSGLGKGQFF
.	TRBV6-4	.	TRBJ2-1	TGTGCCAGCAGTGTACTAAGCTCCTACAATGAGCAGTTCTTC	CASSVLSSYNEQFF
.	TRBV11-2	few	TRBJ2-7	TGTGCCAGCAGCTTTATTTCCGGAGAGCAGTACTTC	CASSFISGEQYF
.	TRBV27	many	TRBJ1-5	TGTGCCAGCAGTGCACAGGATAGCAATCAGCCCCAGCATTTT	CASSAQDSNQPQHF
TRBD2	TRBV5-1	many	TRBJ2-7	TGCGCCAGCAGCTTTAGCGGGACCGACTACGAGCAGTACTTC	CASSFSGTDYEQYF
.	TRBV12-5	many	TRBJ1-2	TGTGCTAGTGGTTTGGAGGCAGCCTATGGCTACACCTTC	CASGLEAAYGYTF
TRBD1	TRBV9	many	TRBJ1-6	TGTGCCAGCAGCGGGCCCCCTCGGGACAGAAACTCACCCCTCCACTTT	CASSGPPRDRNSPLHF
.	TRBV6-2/TRBV6-3	medium-sized	TRBJ2-1	TGTGCCAGCAGGGACAACTCCTACAATGAGCAGTTCTTC	CASRDNSYNEQFF
TRBD2	TRBV10-3	many	TRBJ2-3	TGTGCCATAGGACTAGCGGGAGGGCCTGATACGCAGTATTTT	CAIGLAGGPDTQYF
.	TRBV7-6	many	TRBJ1-1	TGTGCCAGCAGCGGAAGGGCGGCTACTGAAGCTTTCTTT	CASSGRAATEAFF
.	TRBV9	many	TRBJ1-5	TGTGCCAGCAGCCCCAATGCGGGGGATCAGCCCCAGCATTTT	CASSPNAGDQPQHF
.	TRBV5-4	many	TRBJ2-1	TGTGCCAGCAGACCCTGGGGGGGCGGGGATGAGCAGTTCTTC	CASRPWGGGDEQFF
TRBD1	TRBV12-3/TRBV12-4	few	TRBJ1-5	TGTGCCAGCAGTTTTCGGACAGGACCCAATCAGCCCCAGCATTTT	CASSFRTGPNQPQHF
TRBD1	TRBV5-6	many	TRBJ2-7	TGTGCCAGCAGCTTACCTACAACCGGGACAGGGGGCGCCGAGCAGTACTTC	CASSLPTTGTGGAEQYF
.	TRBV20-1	many	TRBJ2-3	TGCAGTGCCCACTCCCCCCCCTCGTTCGGGGATACGCAGTATTTT	CSAHSPPSFGDTQYF
TRBD1	TRBV19	many	TRBJ2-5	TGTGCCAGTAGTCTTCCCGGGACAGATCAAGAGACCCAGTACTTC	CASSLPGTDQETQYF
.	TRBV7-9	many	TRBJ2-7	TGTGCCAGCAGCTTAACCGGGGTAACCTACGAGCAGTACTTC	CASSLTGVTYEQYF
TRBD1	TRBV5-1	many	TRBJ2-4	TGCGCCAGCAGCAAAGGGACAGCTCTAGCCAAAAACATTCAGTACTTC	CASSKGTALAKNIQYF
.	TRBV20-1	many	TRBJ1-4	TGCAGTGCTGGGGGGGGTGCAACTAATGAAAAACTGTTTTTT	CSAGGGATNEKLFF
.	TRBV7-2	few	TRBJ2-3	TGTGCCAGCAGCTTGGACTCGGGGACGCAGTATTTT	CASSLDSGTQYF